The rows below give T cell receptor beta chains drawn from one sample of a study of blood T cell repertoires in COVID-19. Using immunoSEQ multiplex PCR, the repertoire was profiled, and TCRdb retains in-frame clones only, with some absent. The sample lists about 110,000 clones; approximately 82% were seen once. Input material: peripheral blood. All receptors come from a woman aged 80 or over with acute or convalescent COVID-19. Each CDR3 is given with its conserved first and last residue. A D gene is named only where the DNA matches it firmly. For some rows the clone size is stated as once, few or many, or as a class when expanded; others skip it.

abundance	d_gene	v_gene	j_gene	CDR3aa	CDR3nt
once	-	TRBV3-1/TRBV3-2	TRBJ1-6	CASRGGSYNSPLHF	TGTGCCAGCAGGGGAGGCTCCTATAATTCACCCCTCCACTTT
-	-	TRBV19	TRBJ1-4	CASSFEGGLSEKLFF	TGTGCCAGTAGTTTCGAGGGGGGGCTAAGCGAAAAACTGTTTTTT
few	-	TRBV29-1	TRBJ1-5	CSVALGRGNQPQHF	TGCAGCGTTGCCCTAGGACGGGGGAATCAGCCCCAGCATTTT
-	-	TRBV29-1	TRBJ1-5	CSVAGSPNQPQHF	TGCAGCGTTGCTGGGAGTCCAAATCAGCCCCAGCATTTT
-	-	TRBV6-5	TRBJ2-3	CASSYSRGSFTDTQYF	TGTGCCAGCAGTTACTCCCGGGGATCGTTCACAGATACGCAGTATTTT
-	-	TRBV5-1	TRBJ1-2	CASSPGSSGALGYTF	TGCGCCAGCAGCCCCGGTTCGTCAGGCGCCCTTGGCTACACCTTC
-	TRBD1	TRBV10-2	TRBJ1-2	CASRRTGVDGYTF	TGCGCCAGCAGAAGAACAGGGGTTGATGGCTACACCTTC
few	TRBD1	TRBV5-1	TRBJ1-6	CASSSDRDSPLHF	TGCGCCAGCAGCTCCGACAGGGATTCACCCCTCCACTTT
once	TRBD1	TRBV7-6	TRBJ1-4	CASSLRVTGTNEKLFF	TGTGCCAGCAGCTTACGGGTGACAGGGACTAATGAAAAACTGTTTTTT
-	-	TRBV19	TRBJ2-7	CASSIAASREYEQYF	TGTGCCAGTAGTATAGCGGCCTCGAGGGAGTACGAGCAGTACTTC
-	TRBD2	TRBV9	TRBJ2-5	CASRSGDQETQYF	TGTGCCAGCCGGAGCGGGGACCAAGAGACCCAGTACTTC
-	TRBD1	TRBV5-4	TRBJ2-2	CASNRRTGDNTGELFF	TGTGCCAGCAACAGAAGGACAGGGGATAACACCGGGGAGCTGTTTTTT
-	-	TRBV5-8	TRBJ1-5	CASSSLGEVGGPHSNQPQHF	TGTGCCAGCAGCTCGCTAGGGGAAGTGGGGGGGCCCCATAGCAATCAGCCCCAGCATTTT
few	-	TRBV30	TRBJ1-2	CAWSVSGWGYTF	TGTGCCTGGAGTGTATCTGGCTGGGGCTACACCTTC
-	-	TRBV30	TRBJ1-5	CAWSGGGGQPQHF	TGTGCCTGGAGTGGTGGGGGCGGTCAGCCCCAGCATTTT
-	TRBD1	TRBV5-5	TRBJ2-7	CASSLGPTGAARYEQYF	TGTGCCAGCAGTTTGGGTCCCACAGGGGCCGCCCGCTACGAGCAGTACTTC
-	TRBD1	TRBV19	TRBJ2-7	CASSIGTGIEQYF	TGTGCCAGTAGTATTGGGACAGGGATCGAGCAGTACTTC
-	-	TRBV5-8	TRBJ1-5	CASSPRSQPQHF	TGTGCCAGCAGCCCCCGGAGTCAGCCCCAGCATTTT
-	TRBD2	TRBV4-3	TRBJ2-2	CASSRGLAGSANTGELFF	TGCGCCAGCAGCCGCGGACTAGCGGGATCCGCGAACACCGGGGAGCTGTTTTTT
-	TRBD1	TRBV29-1	TRBJ1-4	CSVGLGTGGNEKLFF	TGCAGCGTGGGGCTGGGGACAGGGGGAAATGAAAAACTGTTTTTT
-	-	TRBV28	TRBJ1-1	CASTEGDTEAFF	TGTGCCAGCACAGAAGGGGACACTGAAGCTTTCTTT
-	TRBD1	TRBV10-3	TRBJ2-1	CAISEAGTGKSYNEQFF	TGTGCCATCAGTGAGGCTGGGACAGGGAAGTCCTACAATGAGCAGTTCTTC
-	-	TRBV30	TRBJ1-5	CAWSPTGQPQHF	TGTGCCTGGAGTCCGACAGGTCAGCCCCAGCATTTT
-	-	TRBV29-1	TRBJ1-2	CSVSENQGRYTF	TGCAGCGTTTCTGAAAACCAGGGGCGCTACACCTTC
-	-	TRBV20-1	TRBJ2-6	CSASRTASGANVLTF	TGCAGTGCTAGTAGGACAGCTTCTGGGGCCAACGTCCTGACTTTC
-	TRBD2	TRBV27	TRBJ2-3	CASTPGGRVTDTQYF	TGTGCCAGCACCCCAGGAGGGAGGGTTACAGATACGCAGTATTTT
-	TRBD1	TRBV6-5	TRBJ2-3	CASNGQGTDTQYF	TGTGCCAGCAACGGACAGGGCACAGATACGCAGTATTTT
-	-	TRBV7-2	TRBJ2-1	CASSLVRDPNEQFF	TGTGCCAGCAGCTTAGTCCGCGATCCCAATGAGCAGTTCTTC
-	TRBD2	TRBV3-1/TRBV3-2	TRBJ2-5	CASSQAGGYQETQYF	TGTGCCAGCAGCCAGGCGGGGGGCTACCAAGAGACCCAGTACTTC
once	TRBD1	TRBV10-3	TRBJ1-5	CAISEGQGNQPQHF	TGTGCCATCAGTGAAGGACAGGGAAATCAGCCCCAGCATTTT
-	-	TRBV18	TRBJ1-2	CASSPPGFEGAYGYTF	TGTGCCAGCTCACCACCGGGGTTCGAGGGCGCATATGGCTACACCTTC
-	-	TRBV30	TRBJ1-2	CAWKTGNYGYTF	TGTGCCTGGAAGACGGGGAACTATGGCTACACCTTC
few	TRBD2	TRBV28	TRBJ2-3	CASSFRGTSGTGPDTQYF	TGTGCCAGCAGTTTCCGCGGGACTAGCGGGACTGGCCCAGATACGCAGTATTTT
-	-	TRBV6-6	TRBJ1-6	CASSYRGARSPLHF	TGTGCCAGCAGTTACCGGGGGGCTAGGTCACCCCTCCACTTT
-	-	TRBV19	TRBJ1-1	CASIYSGGLATEAFF	TGTGCCAGTATTTATTCGGGGGGCTTGGCCACTGAAGCTTTCTTT
-	-	TRBV7-2	TRBJ2-1	CASSLGGPANEQFF	TGTGCCAGCAGCTTAGGAGGTCCAGCCAATGAGCAGTTCTTC
-	TRBD1	TRBV25-1	TRBJ2-5	CASSPTTGGLGETQYF	TGTGCCAGCAGTCCCACGACAGGGGGGCTCGGAGAGACCCAGTACTTC
-	TRBD2	TRBV4-3	TRBJ2-1	CASSQGTSGTAHNEQFF	TGCGCCAGCAGCCAAGGGACTAGCGGGACCGCACACAATGAGCAGTTCTTC
few	-	TRBV5-1	TRBJ1-2	CASSLGGQGTDGYTF	TGCGCCAGCAGCTTGGGGGGCCAGGGCACGGATGGCTACACCTTC
-	TRBD1	TRBV11-3	TRBJ2-2	CASSLVGQGNTGELFF	TGTGCCAGCAGCTTAGTGGGACAGGGGAACACCGGGGAGCTGTTTTTT
-	-	TRBV19	TRBJ2-4	CASSPAGGGEENIQYF	TGTGCCAGTAGCCCTGCAGGCGGGGGCGAGGAAAACATTCAGTACTTC
-	-	TRBV7-8	TRBJ2-2	CASSLVRVFGELFF	TGTGCCAGCAGCTTAGTTCGGGTCTTCGGGGAGCTGTTTTTT
-	TRBD2	TRBV27	TRBJ2-3	CASKASGVGDTQYF	TGTGCCAGCAAGGCTAGCGGAGTTGGAGATACGCAGTATTTT
-	-	TRBV15	TRBJ1-1	CATSRESGATEAFF	TGTGCCACCAGCAGAGAAAGTGGGGCCACTGAAGCTTTCTTT